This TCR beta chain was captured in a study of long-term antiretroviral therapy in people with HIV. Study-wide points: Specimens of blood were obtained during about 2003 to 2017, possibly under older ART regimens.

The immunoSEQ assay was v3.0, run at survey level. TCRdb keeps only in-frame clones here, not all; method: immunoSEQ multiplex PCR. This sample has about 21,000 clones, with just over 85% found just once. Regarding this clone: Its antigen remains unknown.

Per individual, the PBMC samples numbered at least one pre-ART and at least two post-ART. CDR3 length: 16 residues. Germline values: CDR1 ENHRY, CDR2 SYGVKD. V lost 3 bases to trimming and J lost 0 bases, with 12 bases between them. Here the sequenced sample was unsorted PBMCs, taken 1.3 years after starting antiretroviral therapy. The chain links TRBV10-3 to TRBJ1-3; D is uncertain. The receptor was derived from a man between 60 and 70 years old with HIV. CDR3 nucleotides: TGTGCCATCAGTGATATACAGCGGAGCTCTGGAAACACCATATATTTT. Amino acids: CAISDIQRSSGNTIYF.